This entry lists 8 T cell receptor beta chains sequenced from one sample in a study of T cell changes during pregnancy in multiple sclerosis. The table came from immunoSEQ multiplex PCR; TCRdb's copy has only in-frame clones and leaves some out. The sample lists approximately 33,000 clones, roughly 94% seen once, with roughly 0.46% in the top ten. The source material was CD4+ T cells from peripheral blood mononuclear cells, sampled after pregnancy. Receptors originate from a female donor with multiple sclerosis, enrolled in a pregnancy study.

This rearrangement joins TRBV2 to TRBJ1-1, with D possibly TRBD1 on 6 matching bases. Germline assignment: CDR1 SNHLY and CDR2 FYNNEI. V was shortened by 6 bases and J by 3 bases, with 14 bases between the two germline ends. The CDR3 spans 14 residues. CDR3 sequence (DNA): TGTGCCAGCAGGGGAATTACAGGGCACACTGAAGCTTTCTTT. The encoded protein is CASRGITGHTEAFF.

This chain joins TRBV9 and TRBJ2-5, with 7 bases lining up with TRBD2. Looked up from germline, CDR1 is SGDLS and CDR2 is YYNGEE. After removal of 3 bases from V and 1 base from J, the junction contained 9 bases not matched to a gene. This CDR3 is 16 amino acids long. The CDR3 sequence is CASSGSWLAAQETQYF. The CDR3 nucleotides are TGTGCCAGCAGCGGCTCGTGGCTAGCGGCCCAAGAGACCCAGTACTTC.

This sequence joins TRBV19 and TRBJ2-2; D possibly corresponds to TRBD2 (5 bases). This CDR3 is built from 14 residues. Germline loops: CDR1 LNHDA, CDR2 SQIVND (reference sequence). V lost 7 bases and J 3 bases, leaving 12 bases between the germline ends. CDR3 in amino acids: CASMWTLYTGELFF. The CDR3 DNA reads TGTGCCAGTATGTGGACTCTTTACACCGGGGAGCTGTTTTTT.

The rearrangement uses TRBV4-3 and TRBJ2-3; D remains unclear. The CDR3 length is 13 residues. Trimming cost V 4 bases and J 4 bases, with 9 bases left between them. Looked up from germline, CDR1 is LGHNA and CDR2 is YSLEER. CDR3 bases: TGCGCCAGCAGCCCTACCTTGGCAGATACGCAGTATTTT. This codes for CASSPTLADTQYF.

V is TRBV2 and J is TRBJ1-5, with 8 bases that match TRBD1. The CDR3 has 15 residues. The V segment lost 6 bases and the J segment 4 bases; nucleotides outside the gene matches: 8. The V gene's germline CDR1 is SNHLY and CDR2 FYNNEI. This CDR3 reads CASRGGTGRNQPQHF. CDR3 nucleotides: TGTGCCAGCAGAGGTGGGACAGGACGAAATCAGCCCCAGCATTTT.

This sequence joins TRBV29-1 and TRBJ2-3, with TRBD1 matching over 10 bases. Germline trimming cut 6 bases from V and 3 bases from J; bases unmatched to any gene: 3. The CDR3 loop spans 13 amino acids. Germline V gives CDR1 SQVTM, CDR2 ANQGSEA. CDR3 coding DNA: TGCAGCGTGACAGGGGGCCTGACAGATACGCAGTATTTT. Its translation: CSVTGGLTDTQYF.

V and J are TRBV7-2 and TRBJ1-4, with 10 bases fitting TRBD1. CDR3 length: 15 amino acids. Per germline, CDR1 SGHTA and CDR2 FQGNSA. The J segment lost 8 bases and the V segment lost 5 bases, leaving 8 bases of the junction unmatched. CDR3 sequence (DNA): TGTGCCAGCAGCCCCCCCGGGACAGGGGACGAAAAACTGTTTTTT. As protein: CASSPPGTGDEKLFF.

The CDR3 sequence: CAIRGDSYEQYF. Here the CDR3 DNA reads TGTGCCATCAGAGGGGACAGCTACGAGCAGTACTTC. This chain connects TRBV10-3 to TRBJ2-7; 7 nucleotides align to TRBD1. The ends lost 6 bases at V and 3 bases at J; junction bases unmatched: 2. Germline V gene sequence: CDR1 ENHRY, CDR2 SYGVKD. There are 12 residues in the CDR3.